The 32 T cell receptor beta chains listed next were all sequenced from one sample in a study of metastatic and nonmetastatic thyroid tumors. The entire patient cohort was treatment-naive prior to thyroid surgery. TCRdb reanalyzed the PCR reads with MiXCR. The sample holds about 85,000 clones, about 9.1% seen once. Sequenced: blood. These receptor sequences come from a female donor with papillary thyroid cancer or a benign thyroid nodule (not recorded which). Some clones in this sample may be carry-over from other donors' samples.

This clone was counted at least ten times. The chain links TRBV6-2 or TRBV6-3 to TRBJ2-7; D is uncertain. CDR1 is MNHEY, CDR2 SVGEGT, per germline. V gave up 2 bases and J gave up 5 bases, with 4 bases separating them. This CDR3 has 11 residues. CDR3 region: CASSYGDEQYF. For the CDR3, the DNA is TGTGCCAGCAGTTACGGGGACGAGCAGTACTTC.

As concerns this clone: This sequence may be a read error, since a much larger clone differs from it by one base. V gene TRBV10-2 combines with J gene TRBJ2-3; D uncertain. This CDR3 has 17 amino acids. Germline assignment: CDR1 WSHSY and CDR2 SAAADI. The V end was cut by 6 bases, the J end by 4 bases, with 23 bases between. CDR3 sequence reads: CASRDEMTVYLPDTQYF. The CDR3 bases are TGCGCCAGCAGGGATGAGATGACGGTCTATTTACCAGATACGCAGTATTTT.

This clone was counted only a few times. The DNA of the CDR3 is TGTGCCAGCAGTCCCCGGGACAGCGGCTACGAGCAGTACTTC. Amino acid sequence: CASSPRDSGYEQYF. V is TRBV6-1 and J is TRBJ2-7; 7 nucleotides agree with TRBD1. V shed 5 bases, J shed 3 bases, and the junction held 7 bases outside the gene matches. Germline-derived CDR1 and CDR2 are MNHNS and SASEGT. This CDR3 region has 14 residues.

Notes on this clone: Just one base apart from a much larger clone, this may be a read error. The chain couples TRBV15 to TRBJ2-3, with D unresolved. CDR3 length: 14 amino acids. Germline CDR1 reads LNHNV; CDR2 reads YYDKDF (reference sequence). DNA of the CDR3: TGTGCCACCAGAAGAGAACGAGAGGCAGATACGCAGTATTTT. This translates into CATRREREADTQYF.

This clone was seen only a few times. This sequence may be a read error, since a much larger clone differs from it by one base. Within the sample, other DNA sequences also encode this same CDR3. Written as DNA, the CDR3 is TGTGCCAGCAGCCAATCTGAGACAGGGGACAATTCACCCCTCCACTTT. It encodes CASSQSETGDNSPLHF. V gene TRBV16 combines with J gene TRBJ1-6; 8 bases are a match to TRBD1. Losses at the gene ends were 0 bases for V and 7 bases for J; bases not matched to a gene: 5. Germline V gives CDR1 KGHSY, CDR2 FQNENV. This CDR3 contains 16 residues. The full variable domain, rest sourced from reference TRBV16 and TRBJ1-6, is GEEVAQTPKHLVRGEGQKAKLYCAPIKGHSYVFWYQQVLKNEFKFLISFQNENVFDETGMPKERFSAKCLPNSPCSLEIQATKLEDSAVYFCASSQSETGDNSPLHFGNGTRLTVT.

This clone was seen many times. The CDR3, as DNA: TGTGCCAGCACTGCGACAGGCGCCGACTATAATTCACCCCTCCACTTT. Translation: CASTATGADYNSPLHF. J is TRBJ1-6 and V is TRBV2; weak D call: TRBD1 (6 bases). V gave up 7 bases and J gave up 3 bases, with 16 bases separating them. CDR3 length: 16 amino acids. Per germline, CDR1 SNHLY and CDR2 FYNNEI.

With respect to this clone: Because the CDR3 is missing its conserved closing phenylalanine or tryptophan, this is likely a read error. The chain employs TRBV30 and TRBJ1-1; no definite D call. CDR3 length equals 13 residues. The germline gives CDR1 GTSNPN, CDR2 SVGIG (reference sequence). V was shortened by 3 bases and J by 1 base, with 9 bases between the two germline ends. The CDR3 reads CAWREAENTEAFL. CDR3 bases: TGTGCCTGGAGAGAAGCAGAGAACACTGAAGCTTTCCTT.

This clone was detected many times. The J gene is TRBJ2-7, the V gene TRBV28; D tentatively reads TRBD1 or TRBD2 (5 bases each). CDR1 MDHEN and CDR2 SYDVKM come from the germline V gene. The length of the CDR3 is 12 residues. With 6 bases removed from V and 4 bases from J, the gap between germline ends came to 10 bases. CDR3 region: CASRGVGYEQYF. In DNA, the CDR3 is TGTGCCAGCAGGGGGGTGGGGTACGAGCAGTACTTC.

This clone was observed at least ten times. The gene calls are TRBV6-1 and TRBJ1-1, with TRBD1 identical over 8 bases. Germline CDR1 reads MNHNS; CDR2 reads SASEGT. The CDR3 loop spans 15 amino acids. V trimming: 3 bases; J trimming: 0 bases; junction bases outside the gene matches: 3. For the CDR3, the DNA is TGTGCCAGCAGTGACCTACAGGGGGTGAACACTGAAGCTTTCTTT. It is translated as CASSDLQGVNTEAFF.

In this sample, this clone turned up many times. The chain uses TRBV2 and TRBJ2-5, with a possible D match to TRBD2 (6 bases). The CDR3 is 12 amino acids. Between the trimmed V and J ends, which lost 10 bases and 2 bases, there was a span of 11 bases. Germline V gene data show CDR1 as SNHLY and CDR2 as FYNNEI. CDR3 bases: TGTGCCATATTAAGCGGGCAAGAGACCCAGTACTTC. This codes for CAILSGQETQYF.

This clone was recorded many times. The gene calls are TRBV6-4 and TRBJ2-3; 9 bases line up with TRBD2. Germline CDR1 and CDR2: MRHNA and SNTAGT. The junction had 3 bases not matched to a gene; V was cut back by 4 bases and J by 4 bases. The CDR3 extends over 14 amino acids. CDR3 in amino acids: CASSVAGEADTQYF. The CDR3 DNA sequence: TGTGCCAGCAGTGTAGCGGGGGAAGCAGATACGCAGTATTTT.

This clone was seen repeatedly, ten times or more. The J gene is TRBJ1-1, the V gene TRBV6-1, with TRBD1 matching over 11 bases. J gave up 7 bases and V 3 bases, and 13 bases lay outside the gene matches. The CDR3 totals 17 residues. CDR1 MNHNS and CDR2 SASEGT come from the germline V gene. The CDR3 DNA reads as TGTGCCAGCAGTGATATTGGACAGGGGGCGGGAAAAGGTGAAGCTTTCTTT. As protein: CASSDIGQGAGKGEAFF.

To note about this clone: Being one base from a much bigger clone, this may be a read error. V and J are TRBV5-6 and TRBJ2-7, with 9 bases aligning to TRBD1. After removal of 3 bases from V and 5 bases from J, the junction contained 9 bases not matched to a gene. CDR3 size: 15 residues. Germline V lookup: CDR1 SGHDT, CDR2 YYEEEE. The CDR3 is CASSSVWTGVNEQYF. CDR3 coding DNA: TGTGCCAGCAGCTCGGTATGGACAGGGGTGAACGAGCAGTACTTC.

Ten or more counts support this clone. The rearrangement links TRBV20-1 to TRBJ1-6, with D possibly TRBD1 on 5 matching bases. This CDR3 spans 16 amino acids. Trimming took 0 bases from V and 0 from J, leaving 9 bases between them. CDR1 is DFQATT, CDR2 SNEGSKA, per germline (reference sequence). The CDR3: CSARDGGSSYNSPLHF. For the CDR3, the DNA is TGCAGTGCTAGAGATGGGGGGAGCTCCTATAATTCACCCCTCCACTTT.

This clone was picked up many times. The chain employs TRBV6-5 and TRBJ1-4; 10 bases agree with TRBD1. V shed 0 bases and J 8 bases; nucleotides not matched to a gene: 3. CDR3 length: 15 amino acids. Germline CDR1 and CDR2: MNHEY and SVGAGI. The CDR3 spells CASSYSDRGLEKLFF. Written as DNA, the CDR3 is TGTGCCAGCAGTTACTCCGACAGGGGGCTCGAAAAACTGTTTTTT.

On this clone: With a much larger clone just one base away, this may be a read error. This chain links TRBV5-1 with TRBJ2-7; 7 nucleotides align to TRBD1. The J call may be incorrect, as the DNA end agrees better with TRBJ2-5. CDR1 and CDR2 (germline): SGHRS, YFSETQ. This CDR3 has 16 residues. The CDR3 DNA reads TGCGCCAGCAGCTTGGGTACCCGTGACAGGGAAGAGACCCAGTACTTC. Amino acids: CASSLGTRDREETQYF.

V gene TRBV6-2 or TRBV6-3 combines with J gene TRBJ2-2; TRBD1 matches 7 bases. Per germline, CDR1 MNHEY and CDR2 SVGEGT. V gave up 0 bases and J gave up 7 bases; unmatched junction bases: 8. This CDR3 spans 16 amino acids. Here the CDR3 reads CASSYSLGGYNGELFF. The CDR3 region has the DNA TGTGCCAGCAGTTACTCTTTAGGGGGCTATAACGGGGAGCTGTTTTTT.

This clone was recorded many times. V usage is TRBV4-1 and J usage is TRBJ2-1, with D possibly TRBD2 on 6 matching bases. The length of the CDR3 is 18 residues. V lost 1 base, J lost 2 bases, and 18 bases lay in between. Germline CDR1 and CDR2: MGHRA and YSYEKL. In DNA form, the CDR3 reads TGCGCCAGCAGCCAAGGCTTTCTAGCGCCCACCACCTACAATGAGCAGTTCTTC. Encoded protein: CASSQGFLAPTTYNEQFF.

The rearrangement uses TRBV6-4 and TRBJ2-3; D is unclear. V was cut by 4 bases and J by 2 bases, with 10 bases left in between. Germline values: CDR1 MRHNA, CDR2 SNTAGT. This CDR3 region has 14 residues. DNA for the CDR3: TGTGCCAGCAGTGCATACCAAGCCACAGATACGCAGTATTTT. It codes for CASSAYQATDTQYF.

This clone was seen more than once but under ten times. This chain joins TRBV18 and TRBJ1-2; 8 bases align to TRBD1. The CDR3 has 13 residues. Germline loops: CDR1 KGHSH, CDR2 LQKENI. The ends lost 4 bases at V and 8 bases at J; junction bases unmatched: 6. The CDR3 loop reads CASSLGQGRGYTF. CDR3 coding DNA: TGTGCCAGCTCACTCGGACAGGGTCGGGGCTACACCTTC.

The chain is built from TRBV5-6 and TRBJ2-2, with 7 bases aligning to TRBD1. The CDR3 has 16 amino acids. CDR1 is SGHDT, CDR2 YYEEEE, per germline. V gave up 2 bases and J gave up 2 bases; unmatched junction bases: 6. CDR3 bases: TGTGCCAGCAGCTTATATCAGGGGGTAAACACCGGGGAGCTGTTTTTT. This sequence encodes CASSLYQGVNTGELFF.

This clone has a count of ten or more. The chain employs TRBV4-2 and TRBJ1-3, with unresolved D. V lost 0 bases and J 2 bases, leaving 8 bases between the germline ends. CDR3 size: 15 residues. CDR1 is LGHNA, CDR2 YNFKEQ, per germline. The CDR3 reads CASSQDRSAGNTIYF. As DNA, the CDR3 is TGTGCCAGCAGCCAAGATAGGTCAGCTGGAAACACCATATATTTT.

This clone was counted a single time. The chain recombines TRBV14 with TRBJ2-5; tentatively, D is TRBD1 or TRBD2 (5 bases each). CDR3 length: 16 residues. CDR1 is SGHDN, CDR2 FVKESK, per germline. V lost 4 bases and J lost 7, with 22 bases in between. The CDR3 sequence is CASSPTGAVRSGTQYF. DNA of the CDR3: TGTGCCAGCAGCCCAACAGGAGCAGTTCGGAGCGGGACCCAGTACTTC.

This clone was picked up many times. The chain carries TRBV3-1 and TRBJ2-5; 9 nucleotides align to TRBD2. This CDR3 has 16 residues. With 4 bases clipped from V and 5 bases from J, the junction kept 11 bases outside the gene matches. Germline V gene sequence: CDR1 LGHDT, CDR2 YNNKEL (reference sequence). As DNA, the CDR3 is TGTGCCAGCAGCCCGCGAGGAGCGGGGGGCATGGAGACCCAGTACTTC. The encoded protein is CASSPRGAGGMETQYF.

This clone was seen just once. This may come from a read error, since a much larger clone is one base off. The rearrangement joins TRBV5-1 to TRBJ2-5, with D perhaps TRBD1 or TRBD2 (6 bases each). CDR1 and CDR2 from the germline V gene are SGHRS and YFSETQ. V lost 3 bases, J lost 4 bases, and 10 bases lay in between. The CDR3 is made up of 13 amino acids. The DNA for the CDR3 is TGCGCCAGCAGCTCAAAGGGGGGAGAGACCCAGTACTTC. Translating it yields CASSSKGGETQYF.

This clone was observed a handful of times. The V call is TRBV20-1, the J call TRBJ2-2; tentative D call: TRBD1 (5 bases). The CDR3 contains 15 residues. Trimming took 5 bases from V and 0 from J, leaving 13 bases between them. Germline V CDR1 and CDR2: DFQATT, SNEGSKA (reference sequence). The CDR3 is CSAPGKGANTGELFF. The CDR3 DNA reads TGCAGTGCTCCAGGGAAAGGAGCGAACACCGGGGAGCTGTTTTTT.

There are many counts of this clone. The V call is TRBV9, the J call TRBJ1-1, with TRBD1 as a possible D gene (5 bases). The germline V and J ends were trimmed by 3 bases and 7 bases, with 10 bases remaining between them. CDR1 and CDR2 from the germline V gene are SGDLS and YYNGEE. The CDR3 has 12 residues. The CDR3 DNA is TGTGCCAGCAGCGGCCTGGGGGGTGAAGCTTTCTTT. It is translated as CASSGLGGEAFF.

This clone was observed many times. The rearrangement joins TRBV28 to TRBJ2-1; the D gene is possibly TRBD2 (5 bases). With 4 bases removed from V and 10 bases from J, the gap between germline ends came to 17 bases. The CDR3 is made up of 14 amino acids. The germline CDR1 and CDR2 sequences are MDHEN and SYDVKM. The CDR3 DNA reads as TGTGCCAGCAGTTCCGCACCACTAGTCGGAGAGCAGTTCTTC. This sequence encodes CASSSAPLVGEQFF.

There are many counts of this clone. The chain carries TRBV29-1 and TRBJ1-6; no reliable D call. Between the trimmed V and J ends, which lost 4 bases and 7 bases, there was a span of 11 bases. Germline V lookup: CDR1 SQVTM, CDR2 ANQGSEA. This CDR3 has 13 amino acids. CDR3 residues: CSVAAERNSPLHF. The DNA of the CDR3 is TGCAGCGTTGCCGCAGAAAGAAATTCACCCCTCCACTTT.

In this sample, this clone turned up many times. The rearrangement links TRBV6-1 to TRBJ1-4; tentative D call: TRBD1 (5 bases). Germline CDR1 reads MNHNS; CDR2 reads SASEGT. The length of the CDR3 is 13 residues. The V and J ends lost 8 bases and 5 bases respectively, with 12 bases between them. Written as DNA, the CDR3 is TGTGCCAGCCACGGGACGGAGAATGAAAAACTGTTTTTT. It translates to CASHGTENEKLFF.

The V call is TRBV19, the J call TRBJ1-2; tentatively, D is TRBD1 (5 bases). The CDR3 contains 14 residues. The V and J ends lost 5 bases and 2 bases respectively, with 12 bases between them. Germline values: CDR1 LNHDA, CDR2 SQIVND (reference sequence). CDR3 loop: CASSPGTGNYGYTF. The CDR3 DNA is TGTGCCAGTAGTCCGGGGACGGGAAACTATGGCTACACCTTC.

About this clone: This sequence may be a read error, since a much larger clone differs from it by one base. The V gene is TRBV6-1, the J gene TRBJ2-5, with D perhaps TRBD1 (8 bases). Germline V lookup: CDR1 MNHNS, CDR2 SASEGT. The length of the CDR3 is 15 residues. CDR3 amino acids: CASSASQGAGETQCF. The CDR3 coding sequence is TGTGCCAGCAGCGCTAGTCAGGGGGCGGGGGAGACCCAGTGCTTC.